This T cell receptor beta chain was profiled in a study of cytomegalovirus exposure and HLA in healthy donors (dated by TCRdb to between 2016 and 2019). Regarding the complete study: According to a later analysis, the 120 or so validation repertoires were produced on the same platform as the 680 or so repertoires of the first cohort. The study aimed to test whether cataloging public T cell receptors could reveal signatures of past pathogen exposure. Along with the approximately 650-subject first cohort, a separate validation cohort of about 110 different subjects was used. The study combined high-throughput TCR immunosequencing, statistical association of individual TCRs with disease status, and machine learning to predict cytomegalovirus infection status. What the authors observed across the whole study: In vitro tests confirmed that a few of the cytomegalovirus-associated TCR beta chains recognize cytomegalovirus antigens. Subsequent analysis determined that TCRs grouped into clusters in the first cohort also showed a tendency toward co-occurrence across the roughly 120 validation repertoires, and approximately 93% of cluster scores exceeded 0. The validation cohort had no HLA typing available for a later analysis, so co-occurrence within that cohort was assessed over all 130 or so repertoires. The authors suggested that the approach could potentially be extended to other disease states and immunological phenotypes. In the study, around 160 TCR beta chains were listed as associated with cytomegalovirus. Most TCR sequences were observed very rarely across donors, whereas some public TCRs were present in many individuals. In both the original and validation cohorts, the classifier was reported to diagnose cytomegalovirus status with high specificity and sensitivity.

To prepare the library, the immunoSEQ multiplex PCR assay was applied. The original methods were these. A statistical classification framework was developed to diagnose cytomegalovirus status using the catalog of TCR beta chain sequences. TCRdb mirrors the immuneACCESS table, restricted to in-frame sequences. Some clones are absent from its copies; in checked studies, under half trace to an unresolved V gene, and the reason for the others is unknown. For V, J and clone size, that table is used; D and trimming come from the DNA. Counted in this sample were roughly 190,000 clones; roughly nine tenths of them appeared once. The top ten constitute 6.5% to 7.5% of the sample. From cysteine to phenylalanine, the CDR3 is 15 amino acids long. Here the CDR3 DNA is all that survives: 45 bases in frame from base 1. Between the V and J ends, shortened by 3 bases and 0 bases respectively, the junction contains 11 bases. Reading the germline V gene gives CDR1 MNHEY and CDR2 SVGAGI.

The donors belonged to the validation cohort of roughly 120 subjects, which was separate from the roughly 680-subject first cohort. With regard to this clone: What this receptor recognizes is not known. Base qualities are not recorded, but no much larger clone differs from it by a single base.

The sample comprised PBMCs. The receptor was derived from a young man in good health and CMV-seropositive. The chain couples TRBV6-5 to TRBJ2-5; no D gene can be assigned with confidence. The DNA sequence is TGTGCCAGCAGTTATTCTGTACTAAACCAAGAGACCCAGTACTTC. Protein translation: CASSYSVLNQETQYF.